This T cell receptor beta chain was found in a study of blood T cell repertoires in COVID-19. At the level of the study: Collection of acute and convalescent COVID-19 samples took place in the United States, Italy and Spain. PBMCs, B-cell-depleted T cells, or T cells provided the cDNA or gDNA that made up the material.

The authors' processing: Amplification of reference gene primers was used by the study to estimate nucleated cell counts. TCRdb's table, derived via immunoSEQ multiplex PCR, lists solely in-frame clones and lacks some. For V, J and clone size, that table is used; D and trimming come from the DNA. The repertoire holds some 150,000 clones, around 87% seen once, with around 2.3% in the top ten. Germline V CDR1 and CDR2: SGHDT, YYEEEE. V gave up 0 bases and J gave up 0 bases, with 13 bases separating them. The CDR3 is 17 residues long. The clonotype was recovered from a man over 45 with active COVID-19. This rearrangement joins TRBV5-6 to TRBJ1-5, with D perhaps matching TRBD1 (6 bases). Sequencing was performed on peripheral blood. This chain's CDR3 is CASSLGSGGYSNQPQHF. CDR3 sequence (DNA): TGTGCCAGCAGCTTGGGGTCGGGGGGCTATAGCAATCAGCCCCAGCATTTT.